This T cell receptor (beta chain) was identified in a study of cytomegalovirus exposure and HLA in healthy donors. Across the whole study: In a later analysis, the 110 or so validation repertoires were reported to have used the same platform as the roughly 600 first-cohort repertoires. Study observations and caveats: Confirmation was obtained in vitro that a few CMV-associated chains are specific for CMV antigens. Reports credit the classifier with highly specific, highly sensitive diagnosis of cytomegalovirus status.

Measured with immunoSEQ multiplex PCR; TCRdb has only the in-frame clones, and not every one. The sample yields about 340,000 clones, roughly 88% seen once. Germline V gene sequence: CDR1 SQVTM, CDR2 ANQGSEA. Trimming took 4 bases from V and 2 from J; bases not matched to a gene: 7. The CDR3 has 15 residues. This clone was recorded only once. As yet, its antigen is unknown. Specimen: PBMCs. This TCR was sampled from a woman younger than 30 in good health and CMV-seronegative. The gene calls are TRBV29-1 and TRBJ2-3; 9 positions agree with TRBD2. This CDR3 reads CSVGGLAGHTDTQYF. The DNA of the CDR3 is TGCAGCGTTGGTGGGCTAGCGGGACACACAGATACGCAGTATTTT.